The sequence of this T cell receptor beta chain was determined in a study of T cells in Graves' hyperthyroidism and ophthalmopathy. This CDR3 is built from 14 residues. Trimming removed 0 bases from V and 4 bases from J; junction bases left unmatched: 2. From germline, CDR1 is SGHRS and CDR2 YFSETQ. Using RNA transcripts as the source, TCR beta CDR3 regions were amplified. HTBI primers were used for first-round RT-PCR of the TCR CDR3. TCRdb re-derived calls from the multiplex PCR reads in MiXCR, one entry per CDR3 protein. This repertoire shows about 500,000 distinct CDR3 sequences, 40% to 55% found once; its top ten account for about 43%. Study conclusions and caveats: Most thyroid clonotypes expanded above 0.001 appeared in blood too.

This clonotype was detected a few times. The antigen is not known. The rearrangement joins TRBV5-1 to TRBJ1-2; TRBD1 aligns across 8 bases. Sequenced: peripheral blood or thyroid tissue (not recorded which). The sequence was obtained from an adult woman with Graves' disease, either hyperthyroidism or ophthalmopathy (not recorded which). CDR3 nucleotide sequence: TGCGCCAGCAGCTTGGTTACAGGGGGCTATGGCTACACCTTC. Amino acids: CASSLVTGGYGYTF.